Listed here are 12 T cell receptor beta chains from one sample, sequenced in a study of blood T cell repertoires in COVID-19. Generated by immunoSEQ multiplex PCR, the TCRdb table keeps only in-frame clones and is missing some. The table lists 120,000 or so clones, around 80% of them singletons, with 37% in the top ten. The sample consisted of peripheral blood. The origin of the receptors is a man aged 35 to 55 with active or convalescent COVID-19.

The chain joins TRBV7-2 to TRBJ1-1; 8 nucleotides agree with TRBD1. The CDR3 loop spans 15 amino acids. Per the germline V gene, CDR1 is SGHTA and CDR2 is FQGNSA. J was trimmed by 0 bases and V by 5 bases; bases with no gene match: 5. CDR3 bases: TGTGCCAGCAGCCCCTGGACAGGGCTGAACACTGAAGCTTTCTTT. This codes for CASSPWTGLNTEAFF.

The CDR3 sequence: CASSTDYNQPQHF. DNA of the CDR3: TGTGCCAGCTCCACCGACTACAATCAGCCCCAGCATTTT. This rearrangement joins TRBV6-5 to TRBJ1-5; D uncertain. This CDR3 has 13 residues. V was shortened by 8 bases and J by 3 bases, with 11 bases between the two germline ends. CDR1 is MNHEY and CDR2 is SVGAGI in the germline V gene.

The chain has TRBV6-2 or TRBV6-3 and TRBJ1-6, with TRBD1 identical over 8 bases. Losses at the gene ends were 3 bases for V and 9 bases for J; bases not matched to a gene: 10. Germline V gene data show CDR1 as MNHEY and CDR2 as SVGEGT. This CDR3 is 16 amino acids long. CDR3 DNA sequence: TGTGCCAGCAGTTATCCGGACAGGGTGGTTATTTCACCCCTCCACTTT. Its translation is CASSYPDRVVISPLHF.

The chain is built from TRBV29-1 and TRBJ2-3, with 9 nucleotides matching TRBD2. Per germline, CDR1 SQVTM and CDR2 ANQGSEA. CDR3 size: 16 residues. J lost 4 bases, V lost 4 bases, and 12 bases had no gene match. CDR3 in amino acids: CSVAPPAGGLADTQYF. DNA of the CDR3: TGCAGCGTTGCACCCCCCGCGGGAGGGCTCGCAGATACGCAGTATTTT.

J is TRBJ2-1 and V is TRBV7-8; TRBD2 is a possible D gene (6 bases). The ends were cut back, 5 bases at V and 0 bases at J, with 14 bases in the middle. The CDR3 is 16 amino acids. Per the germline V gene, CDR1 is SGHVS and CDR2 is FQNEAQ. The CDR3: CASSITGTASYNEQFF. CDR3 nucleotide sequence: TGTGCCAGCAGCATCACCGGGACTGCCTCCTACAATGAGCAGTTCTTC. The variable domain in full, completed from reference TRBV7-8 and TRBJ2-1, reads GAGVSQSPRYKVAKRGQDVALRCDPISGHVSLFWYQQALGQGPEFLTYFQNEAQLDKSGLPSDRFFAERPEGSVSTLKIQRTQQEDSAVYLCASSITGTASYNEQFFGPGTRLTVL.

The chain links TRBV5-6 to TRBJ2-3; 15 bases are a match to TRBD2. Trimming removed 6 bases from V and 6 bases from J; junction bases left unmatched: 5. This CDR3 is 15 amino acids long. Germline CDR1 is SGHDT and CDR2 is YYEEEE. The CDR3 DNA reads as TGTGCCAGCATGAGGACTAGCGGGAGGGCCGATACGCAGTATTTT. Residues: CASMRTSGRADTQYF.

This clone was picked up one time. The chain combines TRBV9 with TRBJ1-1, with a weak D call TRBD1 (6 bases). The V gene lost 4 bases and the J gene lost 1 base, with 14 bases spanning the gap. The CDR3 is made up of 15 amino acids. Per the germline V gene, CDR1 is SGDLS and CDR2 is YYNGEE. CDR3 DNA sequence: TGTGCCAGCAGCCTCAACCAGGGGACGAACACTGAAGCTTTCTTT. Its translation is CASSLNQGTNTEAFF.

The V call is TRBV30, the J call TRBJ1-5; TRBD1 matches at 8 bases. From germline, CDR1 is GTSNPN and CDR2 SVGIG (reference sequence). The trim removed 5 bases at V and 7 bases at J, leaving 16 bases unmatched. The length of the CDR3 is 16 residues. CDR3 coding DNA: TGTGCCTGGCTTCCCTCGGACAGGGCTGAGGGGCAGCCCCAGCATTTT. This translates into CAWLPSDRAEGQPQHF. The variable domain in full, completed from reference TRBV30 and TRBJ1-5, reads SQTIHQWPATLVQPVGSPLSLECTVEGTSNPNLYWYRQAAGRGLQLLFYSVGIGQISSEVPQNLSASRPQDRQFILSSKKLLLSDSGFYLCAWLPSDRAEGQPQHFGDGTRLSIL.

The chain uses TRBV5-1 and TRBJ2-5, with TRBD1 identical over 8 bases. Germline-derived CDR1 and CDR2 are SGHRS and YFSETQ. The CDR3 runs to 16 residues. V shed 1 base and J 5 bases; nucleotides not matched to a gene: 10. Here the CDR3 DNA reads TGCGCCAGCAGCTTGTCTACACAGGGGGGCGGGGAGACCCAGTACTTC. Protein: CASSLSTQGGGETQYF.

The chain carries TRBV25-1 and TRBJ1-5, with no clear D. The CDR3 covers 12 residues. V lost 7 bases and J 2 bases, leaving 6 bases between the germline ends. CDR1 is MGHDK and CDR2 is SYGVNS in the germline V gene. The CDR3 DNA reads as TGTGCCAGCACAGATGGCAATCAGCCCCAGCATTTT. This encodes CASTDGNQPQHF.

The V call is TRBV10-1, the J call TRBJ2-5; D gene unclear. Trimming left V 7 bases short and J 2 bases short, with 8 bases between. Germline CDR1 reads WNHNN; CDR2 reads SYGVQD (reference sequence). CDR3 length: 12 residues. The CDR3 is CASNCQQETQYF. The CDR3 DNA reads as TGCGCCAGCAATTGCCAGCAAGAGACCCAGTACTTC.

This clone showed up just once. The chain links TRBV5-6 to TRBJ2-5, with TRBD2 as a possible D gene (6 bases). Germline CDR1 SGHDT, CDR2 YYEEEE. The CDR3 spans 12 residues. V lost 3 bases to trimming and J lost 7 bases, with 10 bases between them. The CDR3 nucleotides are TGTGCCAGCAGCTCGGGACTCGTGACCCAGTACTTC. Its translation is CASSSGLVTQYF. The full variable domain, in which reference TRBV5-6 and TRBJ2-5 provide the parts outside the CDR3, is DAGVTQSPTHLIKTRGQQVTLRCSPKSGHDTVSWYQQALGQGPQFIFQYYEEEERQRGNFPDRFSGHQFPNYSSELNVNALLLGDSALYLCASSSGLVTQYFGPGTRLLVL.